This TCR beta chain was sequenced in a study of CD8 T cells in Susac syndrome. The germline V gene has CDR1 DFQATT and CDR2 SNEGSKA (reference sequence). V was cut by 4 bases and J by 0 bases, with 9 bases left in between. This CDR3 comprises 13 residues. Reverse transcription used about 0.45 to 1 ug RNA and random hexamers. TCRdb reprocessed the immunoSEQ multiplex PCR reads via MiXCR and lists one record per CDR3 protein. The data contain 180,000 or so distinct CDR3 sequences, roughly 94% of them singletons. TEMRA cells were FACS-enriched, while CD8+ and CD4+ T cells were negatively isolated. The clonotype originates from a human donor in good health. The chain employs TRBV20-1 and TRBJ2-5, with D hard to call. Sequenced: CD4+ T cells from PBMCs. CDR3 in DNA: TGCAGTGCTAAAAGATCTAACCAAGAGACCCAGTACTTC. This codes for CSAKRSNQETQYF.